Below, 15 T cell receptor beta chains from the same sample are listed, as sequenced in a study of cytomegalovirus exposure and HLA in healthy donors. It was with 60 Vbeta and 13 Jbeta primers that the PCR ran. Assay used: immunoSEQ multiplex PCR; TCRdb lists only in-frame clones, some missing. Counted here are 43,000 or so clones, over 55% occurring once; the ten biggest clones make up more than 8.5%. The sequencing input was PBMCs. The source of these receptors is a human donor in good health.

This chain links TRBV5-1 with TRBJ2-3; 9 bases line up with TRBD2. Trimming cost V 2 bases and J 9 bases; bases outside gene matches: 7. Germline V gives CDR1 SGHRS, CDR2 YFSETQ. This CDR3 spans 14 amino acids. In nucleotides, the CDR3 is TGCGCCAGCAGCTTTAGCGGGGGCAGTGGGACGCAGTATTTT. Translating it yields CASSFSGGSGTQYF.

V gene TRBV5-1 combines with J gene TRBJ1-2, with D tentatively TRBD1 (5 bases). V was cut by 2 bases and J by 2 bases, with 19 bases left in between. CDR1 SGHRS and CDR2 YFSETQ come from the germline V gene. The CDR3 covers 17 residues. The CDR3, as DNA: TGCGCCAGCAGCTTATCAGGTTCGGGAGGGGCGAACTATGGCTACACCTTC. It specifies CASSLSGSGGANYGYTF.

The DNA for the CDR3 is TGCGCCAGCAGCTTGGGGCAGTACGGGGAGACCCAGTACTTC. Translating gives CASSLGQYGETQYF. The gene calls are TRBV5-1 and TRBJ2-5, with unresolved D. CDR1 and CDR2 from the germline V gene are SGHRS and YFSETQ. This CDR3 is built from 14 residues. V shed 0 bases and J shed 5 bases, with 11 bases lying between them.

This chain links TRBV7-6 with TRBJ1-6, with 8 bases matching TRBD1. CDR3 length equals 14 residues. CDR1 SGHVS and CDR2 FNYEAQ come from the germline V gene. The V and J ends lost 6 bases and 7 bases, in that order; junction bases with no gene match: 5. The CDR3 is CASSLQGGNSPLHF. CDR3 coding DNA: TGTGCCAGCAGTCTACAGGGGGGCAATTCACCCCTCCACTTT.

The chain joins TRBV6-1 to TRBJ1-3, with D possibly being TRBD1 (5 bases). V was cut by 6 bases and J by 8 bases, with 14 bases left in between. This CDR3 contains 13 residues. The germline gives CDR1 MNHNS, CDR2 SASEGT. CDR3 sequence (DNA): TGTGCCAGCAGGTCAGGGTTCCTCGACACCATATATTTT. This translates into CASRSGFLDTIYF.

The chain couples TRBV4-2 to TRBJ2-3, with a weak D call TRBD2 (5 bases). Trimming took 2 bases from V and 5 from J, leaving 17 bases between them. CDR1 is LGHNA and CDR2 is YNFKEQ in the germline V gene. The CDR3 consists of 16 residues. CDR3 sequence (DNA): TGTGCCAGCAGCCAATACCATTCACTTGGAGGAGATACGCAGTATTTT. Protein product: CASSQYHSLGGDTQYF.

This chain connects TRBV29-1 to TRBJ1-1, with D maybe TRBD1 (5 bases). V shed 5 bases and J shed 1 base, with 5 bases lying between them. CDR1 and CDR2 (germline): SQVTM, ANQGSEA. The CDR3 has 11 residues. The CDR3 region has the DNA TGCAGCGTTCAGGGGAACACTGAAGCTTTCTTT. Protein product: CSVQGNTEAFF.

This chain connects TRBV2 to TRBJ1-1; TRBD1 agrees at 10 bases. The CDR3 has 17 residues. Germline CDR1 reads SNHLY; CDR2 reads FYNNEI. V trimming: 3 bases; J trimming: 0 bases; junction bases outside the gene matches: 7. The CDR3 DNA follows: TGTGCCAGCAGTGACTGGACAGGGGGATTCATGAACACTGAAGCTTTCTTT. Translated, it gives CASSDWTGGFMNTEAFF.

The chain recombines TRBV18 with TRBJ1-2, with 10 positions matching TRBD1. The length of the CDR3 is 14 residues. CDR1 and CDR2 (germline): KGHSH, LQKENI. The ends lost 2 bases at V and 5 bases at J; junction bases unmatched: 2. The CDR3 DNA follows: TGTGCCAGCTCACCATGGACAGGGGGTTATGGCTACACCTTC. This translates into CASSPWTGGYGYTF.

The V and J genes are TRBV30 and TRBJ1-6; a possible D gene is TRBD1 (6 bases). The V end lost 5 bases, the J end lost 7 bases, and 12 bases lay between the germline ends. This CDR3 is built from 13 residues. Germline CDR1 GTSNPN, CDR2 SVGIG (reference sequence). CDR3 nucleotides: TGTGCCTGGGCCGGACAGTACAATTCACCCCTCCACTTT. This encodes CAWAGQYNSPLHF.

The V and J genes are TRBV10-2 and TRBJ1-4; D unresolved. V dropped 6 bases and J dropped 7 bases, with 18 bases sitting between them. The germline V gene has CDR1 WSHSY and CDR2 SAAADI. The CDR3 has 15 amino acids. Written as DNA, the CDR3 is TGCGCCAGCAGCCCGGGAAAGGGTAATGGTGAAAAACTGTTTTTT. Encoded protein: CASSPGKGNGEKLFF.

The chain combines TRBV27 with TRBJ1-5; 8 bases match TRBD1. V lost 2 bases and J lost 4; bases outside the gene matches: 1. Germline V gene sequence: CDR1 MNHEY, CDR2 SMNVEV (reference sequence). The length of the CDR3 is 14 residues. The CDR3 DNA reads TGTGCCAGCAGTTTAGACAGGGGAAATCAGCCCCAGCATTTT. It encodes CASSLDRGNQPQHF.

The chain joins TRBV5-6 to TRBJ2-4, with TRBD1 identical over 10 bases. CDR3 length equals 14 residues. The junction had 4 bases not matched to a gene; V was cut back by 4 bases and J by 6 bases. CDR1 and CDR2 (germline): SGHDT, YYEEEE. The CDR3 protein is CASSPTGGLNIQYF. As DNA, the CDR3 is TGTGCCAGCAGCCCGACAGGGGGCTTAAACATTCAGTACTTC.

This clone has only a few counts. V gene TRBV4-2 combines with J gene TRBJ1-5; a weak D match, TRBD1 (6 bases). Germline lookup yields CDR1 LGHNA and CDR2 YNFKEQ. V lost 1 base and J lost 6, with 13 bases in between. The length of the CDR3 is 15 residues. CDR3 residues: CASSQVGGASQPQHF. The DNA of the CDR3 is TGTGCCAGCAGCCAAGTCGGGGGGGCTAGTCAGCCCCAGCATTTT.

This chain uses TRBV5-6 with TRBJ2-7; TRBD1 might be the D (5 bases). V was trimmed by 3 bases and J by 11 bases, leaving 21 bases between them. Germline-derived CDR1 and CDR2 are SGHDT and YYEEEE. CDR3 length equals 14 residues. DNA of the CDR3: TGTGCCAGCAGCTCCCTAAGAGGTTCAGGGATAAAGTACTTC. Amino acid sequence: CASSSLRGSGIKYF.